What follows are 26 T cell receptor beta chains derived from one specimen sequenced in a study of neoadjuvant anti-PD-1 for oral cavity cancer. Assay: immunoSEQ multiplex PCR; the TCRdb copy retains only in-frame clones and omits some. The sample consists of 6,500 to 7,500 clones, approximately 45% of them appearing once. The specimen was tumor tissue, collected before nivolumab (anti-PD-1) treatment. The receptor source for this set is a person aged 35-79 years with oral cavity squamous cell carcinoma.

The chain combines TRBV15 with TRBJ2-7; D remains unclear. CDR1 LNHNV and CDR2 YYDKDF come from the germline V gene (reference sequence). Trimming cost V 0 bases and J 4 bases, with 19 bases left between them. CDR3 size: 17 residues. The CDR3 is CATSRDSGVATDYEQYF. The CDR3 DNA reads TGTGCCACCAGCAGAGATAGTGGTGTGGCGACCGATTACGAGCAGTACTTC.

This clone was observed a few times. The chain is built from TRBV6-5 and TRBJ1-2; 9 bases line up with TRBD1. This CDR3 contains 16 residues. Germline CDR1 MNHEY, CDR2 SVGAGI. Trimming cost V 1 base and J 1 base; bases outside gene matches: 4. The CDR3 sequence is CASSYFGGQGNYGYTF. CDR3 in DNA: TGTGCCAGCAGTTACTTCGGGGGACAGGGTAACTATGGCTACACCTTC.

This clone has more than one count but fewer than ten. This chain links TRBV30 with TRBJ1-3, with TRBD1 identical over 8 bases. The CDR3 is 13 amino acids. V trimming: 1 base; J trimming: 13 bases; junction bases outside the gene matches: 9. Germline V gives CDR1 GTSNPN, CDR2 SVGIG (reference sequence). CDR3 residues: CAWSEGQGIRIYF. The CDR3 coding sequence is TGTGCCTGGAGTGAAGGACAGGGAATCAGGATATATTTT.

As DNA, the CDR3 is TGTGCCAGCAGCAAGGGCGGGGAGCTGTTTTTT. Protein sequence: CASSKGGELFF. V gene TRBV11-2 combines with J gene TRBJ2-2; no clear D gene. The CDR3 spans 11 residues. V was clipped by 5 bases and J by 7 bases, with 5 bases between them. Germline V gene data show CDR1 as SGHAT and CDR2 as FQNNGV.

V and J are TRBV7-3 and TRBJ2-2, with 7 bases lining up with TRBD1. Germline V gene lookup returns CDR1 SGHTA and CDR2 FQGTGA. V trimming: 2 bases; J trimming: 5 bases; junction bases outside the gene matches: 11. The CDR3 covers 17 residues. This CDR3 reads CASSLVAQGVNTGELFF. In DNA, the CDR3 is TGTGCCAGCAGCTTAGTTGCGCAGGGGGTGAATACCGGGGAGCTGTTTTTT. Looking up the rest from reference TRBV7-3 and TRBJ2-2 gives the full variable domain: GAGVSQTPSNKVTEKGKYVELRCDPISGHTALYWYRQSLGQGPEFLIYFQGTGAADDSGLPNDRFFAVRPEGSVSTLKIQRTERGDSAVYLCASSLVAQGVNTGELFFGEGSRLTVL.

This clone came up a few times. The chain has TRBV4-2 and TRBJ1-6, with D uncertain. V was pared by 0 bases and J by 12 bases, with 12 bases between. The CDR3 consists of 14 residues. Looked up from germline, CDR1 is LGHNA and CDR2 is YNFKEQ. The CDR3 sequence is CASSQDWGGGPLHF. CDR3 DNA sequence: TGTGCCAGCAGCCAAGATTGGGGTGGAGGACCCCTCCACTTT.

This clone is deemed medium-sized. The chain carries TRBV20-1 and TRBJ1-2, with a possible D match to TRBD1 (6 bases). The CDR3 contains 11 residues. The germline V gene has CDR1 DFQATT and CDR2 SNEGSKA (reference sequence). V lost 6 bases and J lost 4, with 9 bases in between. CDR3 loop: CSAATGYGYTF. In DNA, the CDR3 is TGCAGTGCCGCGACAGGCTATGGCTACACCTTC.

The J gene is TRBJ2-7, the V gene TRBV29-1, with TRBD2 as a possible D gene (5 bases). Between the trimmed V and J ends, which lost 2 bases and 6 bases, there was a span of 14 bases. The CDR3 has 13 residues. Germline-derived CDR1 and CDR2 are SQVTM and ANQGSEA. The CDR3 DNA reads TGCAGCGTTGAACGGGGTTCGCCGAGCGAGCAGTACTTC. It encodes CSVERGSPSEQYF.

This clone was observed a handful of times. This sequence joins TRBV18 and TRBJ1-2, with TRBD1 as a possible D gene (5 bases). From germline, CDR1 is KGHSH and CDR2 LQKENI. The CDR3 extends over 15 amino acids. V gave up 1 base and J gave up 4 bases, with 13 bases separating them. The CDR3 is CASSPQRTLAYGYTF. For the CDR3, the DNA is TGTGCCAGCTCACCACAGAGGACACTAGCCTATGGCTACACCTTC.

J is TRBJ2-7 and V is TRBV4-1, with 8 bases aligning to TRBD1. This CDR3 is built from 15 residues. V gave up 4 bases and J gave up 0 bases; unmatched junction bases: 5. Germline CDR1 and CDR2: MGHRA and YSYEKL. The CDR3 bases are TGCGCCAGCAGCCCAGGACAGGGCTACTCCTACGAGCAGTACTTC. This translates into CASSPGQGYSYEQYF.

The V and J genes are TRBV11-2 and TRBJ1-6; no clear D. The CDR3 is 14 amino acids. From germline, CDR1 is SGHAT and CDR2 FQNNGV. The ends were cut back, 2 bases at V and 5 bases at J, with 7 bases in the middle. CDR3: CASSLLQDNSPLHF. CDR3 nucleotides: TGTGCCAGCAGCTTATTGCAGGATAATTCACCCCTCCACTTT.

The chain carries TRBV5-1 and TRBJ2-5; the D is unclear. V gave up 4 bases and J gave up 4 bases, with 5 bases separating them. The CDR3 has 11 residues. From germline, CDR1 is SGHRS and CDR2 YFSETQ. This CDR3 is CASSLRETQYF. The CDR3 bases are TGCGCCAGCAGCCTCCGAGAGACCCAGTACTTC.

The chain uses TRBV5-1 and TRBJ2-3; the match to TRBD1 covers 8 bases. Trimming cost V 4 bases and J 0 bases; bases outside gene matches: 4. The CDR3 covers 15 residues. Germline V gene lookup returns CDR1 SGHRS and CDR2 YFSETQ. The CDR3 coding sequence is TGCGCCAGCAGCCTGGGACAGGCTAGCACAGATACGCAGTATTTT. Protein product: CASSLGQASTDTQYF.

This clone was detected only a few times. The chain combines TRBV10-3 with TRBJ1-6, with D hard to call. CDR3 length: 15 residues. V gave up 2 bases and J gave up 3 bases, with 8 bases separating them. The germline V gene encodes CDR1 ENHRY and CDR2 SYGVKD. In nucleotides, the CDR3 is TGTGCCATCAGTGAGGGCCGGAACTATAATTCACCCCTCCACTTT. Encoded protein: CAISEGRNYNSPLHF.

The chain recombines TRBV28 with TRBJ2-7; D possibly corresponds to TRBD2 (6 bases). The V gene's germline CDR1 is MDHEN and CDR2 SYDVKM. This CDR3 comprises 14 residues. Trimming removed 5 bases at V and 4 bases at J, with 15 bases between. For the CDR3, the DNA is TGTGCCAGCAGTATACCTGGGGGGAGTTACGAGCAGTACTTC. Protein: CASSIPGGSYEQYF. The full variable domain, in which reference TRBV28 and TRBJ2-7 provide the parts outside the CDR3, is DVKVTQSSRYLVKRTGEKVFLECVQDMDHENMFWYRQDPGLGLRLIYFSYDVKMKEKGDIPEGYSVSREKKERFSLILESASTNQTSMYLCASSIPGGSYEQYFGPGTRLTVT.

V usage is TRBV6-7 and J usage is TRBJ2-5; tentative D call: TRBD2 (6 bases). TRBV6-7 is an ORF, with its function uncertain. V lost 2 bases to trimming and J lost 2 bases, with 18 bases between them. This CDR3 region has 17 residues. The CDR3 nucleotides read TGTGCCAGCAGTTACGGGGGAGGCGGAGTCACACAAGAGACCCAGTACTTC. Translated: CASSYGGGGVTQETQYF.

The CDR3 loop reads CASSSKGDLGTEAFF. DNA for the CDR3: TGCGCCAGCAGCTCGAAAGGGGACTTGGGCACTGAAGCTTTCTTT. The chain carries TRBV5-1 and TRBJ1-1, with D maybe TRBD1 (5 bases). V lost 3 bases, J lost 4 bases, and 16 bases lay in between. Germline CDR1 is SGHRS and CDR2 is YFSETQ. This CDR3 has 15 amino acids. Based on the CDR3 plus reference TRBV5-1 and TRBJ1-1, the full variable domain is KAGVTQTPRYLIKTRGQQVTLSCSPISGHRSVSWYQQTPGQGLQFLFEYFSETQRNKGNFPGRFSGRQFSNSRSEMNVSTLELGDSALYLCASSSKGDLGTEAFFGQGTRLTVV.

The rearrangement uses TRBV28 and TRBJ2-5; 10 bases are a match to TRBD2. The CDR3 length is 16 residues. J was trimmed by 2 bases and V by 1 base; bases with no gene match: 4. Germline V gives CDR1 MDHEN, CDR2 SYDVKM. CDR3 sequence: CASSLLSSGGQETQYF. CDR3 in DNA: TGTGCCAGCAGTTTATTGTCTAGCGGGGGACAAGAGACCCAGTACTTC.

The chain's CDR3 is CASSEGTGSTDTQYF. The CDR3 bases are TGTGCCAGCAGTGAAGGGACAGGGTCCACAGATACGCAGTATTTT. The chain is built from TRBV6-1 and TRBJ2-3; 8 bases align to TRBD1. V was pared by 1 base and J by 2 bases, with 2 bases of the junction left unmatched. Germline CDR1 reads MNHNS; CDR2 reads SASEGT. The length of the CDR3 is 15 residues.

This clone was recorded once. The chain has TRBV10-3 and TRBJ1-1; TRBD1 is a possible D gene (6 bases). The CDR3 spans 13 residues. Germline values: CDR1 ENHRY, CDR2 SYGVKD. V dropped 6 bases and J dropped 6 bases, with 14 bases sitting between them. The CDR3 spells CAIRKDRPAEAFF. The CDR3 nucleotides are TGTGCCATCAGGAAAGACAGGCCGGCTGAAGCTTTCTTT.

The chain has TRBV4-2 and TRBJ1-1; D call uncertain. Germline-derived CDR1 and CDR2 are LGHNA and YNFKEQ. Trimming took off 1 base at V and 2 bases at J, with 11 bases between the two ends. The CDR3 length is 15 residues. The CDR3 spells CASSQGPGDNTEAFF. DNA of the CDR3: TGTGCCAGCAGCCAAGGGCCCGGGGATAACACTGAAGCTTTCTTT.

This clone turned up a few times. This chain joins TRBV4-3 and TRBJ2-7; possibly TRBD1 for D (6 bases). This CDR3 has 15 amino acids. Germline V lookup: CDR1 LGHNA, CDR2 YSLEER. Trimming cost V 2 bases and J 0 bases, with 11 bases left between them. CDR3 sequence reads: CASSQTTGSSYEQYF. CDR3 sequence (DNA): TGCGCCAGCAGCCAAACCACAGGGAGCTCCTACGAGCAGTACTTC.

Relative to its sample, this clone is medium-sized. CDR3 DNA sequence: TGTGCCAGCAGTTACTCGATTTGGGGGGCCTACGAGCAGTACTTC. Its translation is CASSYSIWGAYEQYF. This chain connects TRBV6-5 to TRBJ2-7; weak D call: TRBD2 (6 bases). Trimming left V 0 bases short and J 2 bases short, with 11 bases between. CDR3 length: 15 residues. CDR1 is MNHEY and CDR2 is SVGAGI in the germline V gene.

This clone has more than one count but fewer than ten. The chain links TRBV4-3 to TRBJ2-3; D gene uncertain. With 0 bases removed from V and 5 bases from J, the gap between germline ends came to 9 bases. The CDR3 runs to 14 residues. Germline assignment: CDR1 LGHNA and CDR2 YSLEER. The CDR3 DNA follows: TGCGCCAGCAGCCAAGACCCACCGGGAGATACGCAGTATTTT. Amino acid sequence: CASSQDPPGDTQYF.

This sequence joins TRBV6-1 and TRBJ2-7; no clear D. V dropped 5 bases and J dropped 9 bases, with 11 bases sitting between them. The CDR3 spans 11 residues. The V gene's germline CDR1 is MNHNS and CDR2 SASEGT. The CDR3 DNA reads TGTGCCAGCAGTTTAGGAATGGGGCAGTACTTC. Encoded protein: CASSLGMGQYF.

This clone came up a few times. This sequence joins TRBV5-1 and TRBJ2-3, with 9 nucleotides matching TRBD1. This CDR3 comprises 15 residues. CDR1 and CDR2 from the germline V gene are SGHRS and YFSETQ. V lost 3 bases to trimming and J lost 5 bases; unmatched junction nucleotides: 7. The CDR3 loop is CASSWGTGSLDTQYF. The CDR3 DNA sequence: TGCGCCAGCAGCTGGGGGACAGGGTCATTAGATACGCAGTATTTT.